The T cell receptor beta chain under discussion was sequenced for a study of cytomegalovirus exposure and HLA in healthy donors. The study, taken as a whole, reports: Associated with cytomegalovirus, according to the listing, were around 160 TCR beta chains. Rare sequences made up most TCRs, while some public TCRs were found in many donors.

The CDR3 runs to 15 residues. Trimming took 0 bases from V and 3 from J, leaving 11 bases between them. The germline V gene encodes CDR1 SGHRS and CDR2 YFSETQ. The table came from immunoSEQ multiplex PCR; TCRdb's copy has only in-frame clones and leaves some out. The repertoire holds about 360,000 clones, with 86% as singletons. A note on this clone: Its antigen is undetermined.

The sequence was collected from a woman aged 18-29 years in good health and CMV-seronegative. The rearrangement uses TRBV5-1 and TRBJ2-3; possible D gene TRBD1, 6 bases. Specimen: PBMCs. As DNA, the CDR3 is TGCGCCAGCAGCTTGGAGGGGGAGATGACAGATACGCAGTATTTT. This gives the protein CASSLEGEMTDTQYF.